This T cell receptor beta chain was documented in a study of cytomegalovirus exposure and HLA in healthy donors. Study details: Assignment to the Caucasian-associated ancestry cluster applied to approximately 79% of the roughly 400 genotyped donors.

The germline V gene encodes CDR1 LNHNV and CDR2 YYDKDF (reference sequence). V gave up 1 base and J gave up 2 bases, with 12 bases separating them. The CDR3 extends over 15 amino acids. With 60 Vbeta and 13 Jbeta primers, the PCR was carried out. The data were produced by immunoSEQ multiplex PCR, yet TCRdb's version contains in-frame clones alone and is incomplete. The sample has about 140,000 clones, roughly 80% seen once. V gene TRBV15 combines with J gene TRBJ2-7; D might be TRBD1 (6 bases). This clonotype was obtained from a female donor in good health and CMV-seronegative. Sequencing used PBMCs. CDR3 amino acids: CATSRGRTATYEQYF. In nucleotides, the CDR3 is TGTGCCACCAGCAGAGGTAGGACAGCCACCTACGAGCAGTACTTC.